The rows below give T cell receptor beta chains drawn from one sample of a study of blood T cell repertoires in COVID-19. The method was immunoSEQ multiplex PCR; TCRdb's version includes in-frame clones alone and lacks a portion of them. The table records 30,000 or so clones, approximately 90% of them present only once. The specimen sequenced was peripheral blood. The origin of the receptors is a human donor in a cohort sampled during active COVID-19. Each CDR3 is given with its conserved first and last residue. Fields, in order: V gene, J gene, D gene, clone size, CDR3 protein, CDR3 DNA. D genes are given only for firm matches. Some rows mark clone size as missing; the rest say once, few, many or name a class of expanded clone.

TRBV6-4,TRBJ2-3,TRBD2,-,CASSASGGATDTQYF,TGTGCCAGCAGTGCTAGCGGGGGGGCCACAGATACGCAGTATTTT
TRBV3-1/TRBV3-2,TRBJ1-1,-,-,CASSFPGAEAFF,TGTGCCAGCAGCTTCCCAGGGGCTGAAGCTTTCTTT
TRBV19,TRBJ2-4,TRBD2,once,CASSLNTGTSGRNIQYF,TGTGCCAGTAGTCTCAATACCGGGACTAGCGGGAGGAACATTCAGTACTTC
TRBV19,TRBJ2-2,-,-,CASKEGLPGELFF,TGTGCCAGTAAGGAGGGATTGCCCGGGGAGCTGTTTTTT
TRBV5-6,TRBJ1-1,-,-,CASSLAGGIDAFF,TGTGCCAGCAGCTTGGCGGGGGGAATCGATGCTTTCTTT
TRBV6-5,TRBJ2-2,-,-,CASSYSQGLYTGELFF,TGTGCCAGCAGTTACTCCCAGGGTCTGTACACCGGGGAGCTGTTTTTT
TRBV19,TRBJ1-2,TRBD1,few,CASSIRGQGYGYTF,TGTGCCAGTAGTATCAGGGGGCAGGGCTATGGCTACACCTTC
TRBV7-2,TRBJ1-4,-,-,CASSLSTLQVSNEKLFF,TGTGCCAGCAGCTTAAGTACCTTACAGGTCTCTAATGAAAAACTGTTTTTT
TRBV7-3,TRBJ2-1,TRBD2,-,CASSLLAGVYNEQFF,TGTGCCAGCAGTCTTCTAGCGGGAGTGTACAATGAGCAGTTCTTC
TRBV30,TRBJ2-3,-,-,CAWSASAPDTQYF,TGTGCCTGGAGTGCCAGCGCCCCAGATACGCAGTATTTT
TRBV28,TRBJ1-2,-,-,CASSYFNYGYTF,TGTGCCAGCAGCTATTTTAACTATGGCTACACCTTC
TRBV6-4,TRBJ1-2,TRBD1,-,CASSVDRGQGGYTF,TGTGCCAGCAGCGTAGACAGGGGGCAAGGAGGCTACACCTTC
TRBV7-2,TRBJ1-2,-,-,CASSLDLGASYTF,TGTGCCAGCAGCCTGGACCTGGGGGCGAGCTACACCTTC
TRBV7-9,TRBJ2-1,-,-,CASTRGPEQFF,TGTGCCAGCACCCGAGGGCCTGAGCAGTTCTTC
TRBV7-2,TRBJ2-3,-,-,CASSSPLGRVYSDTQYF,TGTGCCAGCAGCTCCCCCCTGGGCAGAGTATACTCAGATACGCAGTATTTT
TRBV6-6,TRBJ1-4,TRBD1,-,CASRGTGNEKLFF,TGTGCCAGCAGGGGGACAGGGAATGAAAAACTGTTTTTT
TRBV29-1,TRBJ2-2,TRBD1,-,CSALDRDKGELFF,TGCAGCGCCCTAGACAGGGACAAGGGGGAGCTGTTTTTT
TRBV19,TRBJ1-1,TRBD1,-,CASTASGGEYTEAFF,TGTGCCAGTACAGCCTCAGGGGGCGAGTACACTGAAGCTTTCTTT
TRBV28,TRBJ1-1,TRBD1,once,CASSFNYWDRGPEAFF,TGTGCCAGCAGTTTTAATTATTGGGACAGGGGCCCTGAAGCTTTCTTT
TRBV6-5,TRBJ1-5,-,-,CASSPDRNQPQHF,TGTGCCAGCAGCCCCGACAGAAATCAGCCCCAGCATTTT
TRBV12-3/TRBV12-4,TRBJ2-5,-,-,CASTLAGLETQYF,TGTGCCAGCACGTTGGCAGGGTTAGAGACCCAGTACTTC
TRBV25-1,TRBJ2-2,TRBD2,-,CASSALAGSNTGELFF,TGTGCCAGCAGTGCCCTAGCGGGTTCGAACACCGGGGAGCTGTTTTTT
TRBV11-2,TRBJ2-1,TRBD2,-,CASSSGLAGGEQFF,TGTGCCAGCAGCTCGGGACTAGCGGGGGGCGAGCAGTTCTTC
TRBV12-3/TRBV12-4,TRBJ2-2,-,-,CASSSSDTGELFF,TGTGCCAGCAGTTCGTCGGACACCGGGGAGCTGTTTTTT
TRBV19,TRBJ2-5,TRBD1,-,CASSMGGTGGRETQYF,TGTGCCAGTAGTATGGGGGGCACAGGGGGCCGGGAGACCCAGTACTTC
TRBV3-1/TRBV3-2,TRBJ1-4,TRBD1,-,CASSNTGGKNEKLFF,TGTGCCAGCAGTAACACAGGGGGGAAGAATGAAAAACTGTTTTTT
TRBV6-1,TRBJ2-5,TRBD2,-,CASSAGLAGGRYQETQYF,TGTGCCAGCAGTGCCGGCCTAGCGGGGGGCCGTTACCAAGAGACCCAGTACTTC
TRBV6-6,TRBJ2-1,TRBD2,-,CASSLKRWTSGTSEQFF,TGTGCCAGCAGTCTTAAAAGATGGACTAGCGGGACCAGTGAGCAGTTCTTC
TRBV4-1,TRBJ1-2,-,-,CASSQGIGTEYGYTF,TGCGCCAGCAGCCAAGGAATTGGGACTGAGTATGGCTACACCTTC
TRBV19,TRBJ2-2,TRBD2,-,CASSSGGATGELFF,TGTGCCAGTAGTAGCGGGGGGGCAACCGGGGAGCTGTTTTTT
TRBV19,TRBJ1-6,-,-,CASSISVASALHF,TGTGCCAGTAGTATAAGTGTGGCCTCAGCCCTCCACTTT
TRBV27,TRBJ2-1,TRBD1,-,CASSPGPLTGGNEQFF,TGTGCCAGCAGCCCAGGCCCCTTAACAGGGGGCAATGAGCAGTTCTTC
TRBV5-1,TRBJ1-1,-,-,CASRFHGEPMNTEAFF,TGCGCCAGCAGGTTCCACGGGGAGCCCATGAACACTGAAGCTTTCTTT
TRBV4-1,TRBJ1-2,-,-,CASSQPLQGSNYGYTF,TGCGCCAGCAGCCAGCCCCTACAGGGCAGTAACTATGGCTACACCTTC
TRBV30,TRBJ1-1,TRBD1,-,CASRGTANTEAFF,TGTGCCTCGAGAGGGACAGCGAACACTGAAGCTTTCTTT
TRBV5-4,TRBJ1-2,-,few,CASSPGGGGYHYGYTF,TGTGCCAGCAGCCCCGGCGGGGGGGGCTATCACTATGGCTACACCTTC
TRBV4-1,TRBJ1-3,TRBD1,few,CASSRIGTGAGNTIYF,TGCGCCAGCAGCCGAATAGGGACAGGGGCTGGAAACACCATATATTTT
TRBV25-1,TRBJ2-6,TRBD1,-,CASQVPGGSGANVLTF,TGTGCCAGCCAGGTACCAGGGGGCTCTGGGGCCAACGTCCTGACTTTC
TRBV5-1,TRBJ1-1,-,-,CASFSLAGVNTEAFF,TGCGCCAGTTTTTCACTTGCCGGGGTGAACACTGAAGCTTTCTTT
TRBV28,TRBJ1-5,TRBD1,-,CASSLPGTGNQPQHF,TGTGCCAGCAGTTTGCCCGGGACAGGGAATCAGCCCCAGCATTTT
TRBV5-1,TRBJ2-3,TRBD2,-,CASSFTSGGGITDTQYF,TGCGCCAGCAGCTTCACTAGCGGGGGGGGTATCACAGATACGCAGTATTTT
TRBV6-1,TRBJ1-3,-,-,CASSAGPLLGGGNTIYF,TGTGCCAGCAGTGCGGGTCCGCTTTTGGGGGGAGGAAACACCATATATTTT
TRBV4-2,TRBJ2-1,TRBD1,-,CASSQATGGWDEQFF,TGTGCCAGCAGCCAGGCTACAGGGGGGTGGGATGAGCAGTTCTTC
TRBV5-4,TRBJ1-6,TRBD1,-,CASSPEGQLNSPLHF,TGTGCCAGCAGCCCGGAGGGACAGTTAAATTCACCCCTCCACTTT
TRBV12-3/TRBV12-4,TRBJ2-3,-,-,CASSFQGDTQYF,TGTGCCAGCAGTTTTCAGGGAGATACGCAGTATTTT
TRBV29-1,TRBJ2-6,-,-,CSVSVGPLSSGANVLTF,TGCAGCGTTAGTGTGGGGCCCTTAAGCTCTGGGGCCAACGTCCTGACTTTC
TRBV11-2,TRBJ2-5,-,-,CASNFGGAETQYF,TGTGCCAGCAACTTTGGGGGGGCGGAGACCCAGTACTTC